This is a list of T cell receptor beta chains from one sample in a study of T cell repertoires in cytomegalovirus infection. TCRdb reprocessed the reads via MiXCR and lists one record per CDR3 protein. The sample lists about 700,000 distinct CDR3 sequences, roughly a third occurring once. The antigens these receptors bind are not known. Sequencing was performed on cultured PBMCs, taken from culture after CMV antigen stimulation. All receptors derive from a human donor in good health (CMV status not recorded). Some clones in this sample may be carry-over from other donors' samples. CDR3s include the opening cysteine and the closing phenylalanine or tryptophan. The order of the fields is J gene, clone size, V gene, D gene, CDR3 DNA, CDR3 protein. The D gene is left open where the match is weak. Expanded clones get a size class; other rows say once, few or many, or leave the size out.

j_gene: TRBJ2-5
abundance: NA
v_gene: TRBV20-1
d_gene: NA
CDR3nt: TGCAGTGCTAGAGCCAAACAAGAGACCCAGTACTTC
CDR3aa: CSARAKQETQYF

j_gene: TRBJ2-7
abundance: few
v_gene: TRBV7-9
d_gene: NA
CDR3nt: TGTGCCAGCAGCACCCTCTCAGACTACGAGCAGTACTTC
CDR3aa: CASSTLSDYEQYF

j_gene: TRBJ2-4
abundance: NA
v_gene: TRBV20-1
d_gene: NA
CDR3nt: TGCAGTGCTCACGGACGTCTGGGAAACATTCAGTACTTC
CDR3aa: CSAHGRLGNIQYF

j_gene: TRBJ2-1
abundance: NA
v_gene: TRBV19
d_gene: NA
CDR3nt: TGTGCCAGTAGTATCTATAGAGAGAGAAACAATGAGCAGTTCTTC
CDR3aa: CASSIYRERNNEQFF

j_gene: TRBJ1-2
abundance: many
v_gene: TRBV7-2
d_gene: NA
CDR3nt: NA
CDR3aa: CASSFGAGYGYTF

j_gene: TRBJ2-3
abundance: NA
v_gene: TRBV6-1
d_gene: NA
CDR3nt: TGTGCCACTGAGAGGATGTTGGATACGCAGTATTTT
CDR3aa: CATERMLDTQYF

j_gene: TRBJ1-5
abundance: many
v_gene: TRBV6-1
d_gene: NA
CDR3nt: TGTGCCAGCAGGGAAAGACAGGTACCCAATCAGCCCCAGCATTTT
CDR3aa: CASRERQVPNQPQHF

j_gene: TRBJ2-7
abundance: NA
v_gene: TRBV11-2
d_gene: NA
CDR3nt: TGTGCCAGCAGCTTAGATCTCGCGAACGAGCAGTACTTC
CDR3aa: CASSLDLANEQYF

j_gene: TRBJ1-6
abundance: few
v_gene: TRBV27
d_gene: NA
CDR3nt: TGTGCCAGCAGTCTCATGCAAACACAGGGCAATTCACCCCTCCACTTT
CDR3aa: CASSLMQTQGNSPLHF

j_gene: TRBJ2-7
abundance: NA
v_gene: TRBV7-8
d_gene: TRBD1
CDR3nt: TGTGCCAGCAGCTTAACCGGGACAGCGATATACGAGCAGTACTTC
CDR3aa: CASSLTGTAIYEQYF

j_gene: TRBJ2-3
abundance: NA
v_gene: TRBV12-3/TRBV12-4
d_gene: NA
CDR3nt: TGTGCCAGCAGCTGGCTGGGCGGAGATACGCAGTATTTT
CDR3aa: CASSWLGGDTQYF

j_gene: TRBJ1-1
abundance: NA
v_gene: TRBV6-6
d_gene: NA
CDR3nt: TGTGCCAGCAGTTATTCCGGATCGAACACTGAAGCTTTCTTT
CDR3aa: CASSYSGSNTEAFF

j_gene: TRBJ1-1
abundance: NA
v_gene: TRBV20-1
d_gene: NA
CDR3nt: TGCAGTGCTAGACCGCCCTATGGTGGCACTGAAGCTTTCTTT
CDR3aa: CSARPPYGGTEAFF

j_gene: TRBJ2-1
abundance: NA
v_gene: TRBV4-3
d_gene: NA
CDR3nt: TGCGCCAGCAGCCAAGATGCTGGCCAGAGGGTTTTTATTGAGCAGTTCTTC
CDR3aa: CASSQDAGQRVFIEQFF

j_gene: TRBJ1-3
abundance: few
v_gene: TRBV6-2/TRBV6-3
d_gene: NA
CDR3nt: TGTGCCAGCAGCGCTATGGAGATTGGTTTCAGCTCTGGAAACACCATATATTTT
CDR3aa: CASSAMEIGFSSGNTIYF

j_gene: TRBJ1-1
abundance: NA
v_gene: TRBV5-5
d_gene: NA
CDR3nt: TGTGCCAGCAGCTTAGACGAAAGTGGAGCTTTCTTT
CDR3aa: CASSLDESGAFF

j_gene: TRBJ2-7
abundance: few
v_gene: TRBV7-2
d_gene: TRBD1
CDR3nt: TGTGCCAGCAGCCGCCGACAGGGCTACGAGCAGTACTTC
CDR3aa: CASSRRQGYEQYF

j_gene: TRBJ2-3
abundance: NA
v_gene: TRBV7-8
d_gene: TRBD1
CDR3nt: TGTGCCAGCAGCTTAGCTGGACAGGGGGCATTTGATACGCAGTATTTT
CDR3aa: CASSLAGQGAFDTQYF

j_gene: TRBJ1-3
abundance: few
v_gene: TRBV7-9
d_gene: TRBD1
CDR3nt: TGTGCCACCCTCCCGGGACAGCCTTTCTCTGGAAACACCATATATTTT
CDR3aa: CATLPGQPFSGNTIYF

j_gene: TRBJ2-5
abundance: NA
v_gene: TRBV7-9
d_gene: TRBD1
CDR3nt: TGTGCCAGCAGCTTTCCCGGGACAGCACAAGAGACCCAGTACTTC
CDR3aa: CASSFPGTAQETQYF

j_gene: TRBJ2-2
abundance: NA
v_gene: TRBV28
d_gene: NA
CDR3nt: TGTGCCAGCAGCCTAACCCTCACCGGGGAGCTGTTTTTT
CDR3aa: CASSLTLTGELFF

j_gene: TRBJ2-2
abundance: NA
v_gene: TRBV7-6
d_gene: NA
CDR3nt: TGTGCCAGCAGCTGGGGACTCCGGGAGCTGTTTTTT
CDR3aa: CASSWGLRELFF

j_gene: TRBJ2-1
abundance: few
v_gene: TRBV4-3
d_gene: NA
CDR3nt: TGCGCCAGCAGCCAAGATTGGGGGAGCGGTGAGCAGTTCTTC
CDR3aa: CASSQDWGSGEQFF

j_gene: TRBJ1-2
abundance: few
v_gene: TRBV28
d_gene: TRBD1
CDR3nt: TGTGCCAGCAGTTCCTCAGGGGGCCCGGTAAACTATGGCTACACCTTC
CDR3aa: CASSSSGGPVNYGYTF

j_gene: TRBJ2-2
abundance: NA
v_gene: TRBV6-2/TRBV6-3
d_gene: NA
CDR3nt: TGTGCCAGCAGTTACGACGAGGGGGGGCCCACCGGGGAGCTGTTTTTT
CDR3aa: CASSYDEGGPTGELFF

j_gene: TRBJ2-3
abundance: many
v_gene: TRBV2
d_gene: TRBD2
CDR3nt: TGTGCCAGCAATCCGGGACTAGCAACAGATACGCAGTATTTT
CDR3aa: CASNPGLATDTQYF

j_gene: TRBJ1-2
abundance: few
v_gene: TRBV7-6
d_gene: NA
CDR3nt: TGTGCCAGCAGCTTGGGGTCCAGGGGCCCGGGTGGCTACACCTTC
CDR3aa: CASSLGSRGPGGYTF

j_gene: TRBJ2-1
abundance: NA
v_gene: TRBV12-3/TRBV12-4
d_gene: NA
CDR3nt: TGTGCCAGCAGTTTACGGACAGTTAACAACAATGAGCAGTTCTTC
CDR3aa: CASSLRTVNNNEQFF

j_gene: TRBJ2-7
abundance: few
v_gene: TRBV7-9
d_gene: TRBD2
CDR3nt: TGTGCCAGCAGCTTGGGGGCTAGCGGGAGAGGCGAGCAGTACTTC
CDR3aa: CASSLGASGRGEQYF

j_gene: TRBJ2-3
abundance: NA
v_gene: TRBV19
d_gene: TRBD2
CDR3nt: TGTGCCAGTAGTAATCGGCTAGCGGGAGCGGATACGCAGTATTTT
CDR3aa: CASSNRLAGADTQYF

j_gene: TRBJ1-1
abundance: once
v_gene: TRBV2
d_gene: TRBD1
CDR3nt: TGTGCCAGCAGGGACAGGGGGGCTATGAACACTGAAGCTTTCTTT
CDR3aa: CASRDRGAMNTEAFF

j_gene: TRBJ2-7
abundance: few
v_gene: TRBV7-9
d_gene: TRBD2
CDR3nt: TGTGCCAGCGTGAGCGGGGACTACGAGCAGTACTTC
CDR3aa: CASVSGDYEQYF

j_gene: TRBJ2-1
abundance: few
v_gene: TRBV5-5
d_gene: NA
CDR3nt: TGTGCCAGCAACCCCGAAGGTGGCGGGATAGGCTACAATGAGCAGTTCTTC
CDR3aa: CASNPEGGGIGYNEQFF

j_gene: TRBJ1-3
abundance: few
v_gene: TRBV7-4
d_gene: NA
CDR3nt: TGTGCCAGCAGCTTAACTGGAATCGTTTTCTCTGGAAACACCATATATTTT
CDR3aa: CASSLTGIVFSGNTIYF

j_gene: TRBJ2-1
abundance: NA
v_gene: TRBV7-9
d_gene: TRBD2
CDR3nt: TGTGCCAGCAGCCCCAGGACTAGCGGGGGTGATGAGCAGTTCTTC
CDR3aa: CASSPRTSGGDEQFF

j_gene: TRBJ2-3
abundance: NA
v_gene: TRBV5-1
d_gene: TRBD2
CDR3nt: TGCGCCAGCAGCTCACGGACTAGCGGGGGGGGCGGTACAGATACGCAGTATTTT
CDR3aa: CASSSRTSGGGGTDTQYF

j_gene: TRBJ2-7
abundance: once
v_gene: TRBV6-5
d_gene: TRBD1
CDR3nt: TGTGCCAGCAGCAGGGGGAGAGGGGTCTCCTACGAGCAGTACTTC
CDR3aa: CASSRGRGVSYEQYF

j_gene: TRBJ1-4
abundance: NA
v_gene: TRBV6-4
d_gene: NA
CDR3nt: TGTGCCAGCAGTGTCACACGGCCCAGGCAGGAAAAACTGTTTTTT
CDR3aa: CASSVTRPRQEKLFF

j_gene: TRBJ2-7
abundance: NA
v_gene: TRBV12-3/TRBV12-4
d_gene: TRBD2
CDR3nt: TGTGCCAGCAGTGGGTCTACGGGAGGACCCTACGAGCAGTACTTC
CDR3aa: CASSGSTGGPYEQYF

j_gene: TRBJ2-7
abundance: many
v_gene: TRBV7-2
d_gene: NA
CDR3nt: TGTGCCAGCAGCCAAAGGGCCAGGGGAACATCCGAGCAGTACTTC
CDR3aa: CASSQRARGTSEQYF

j_gene: TRBJ1-5
abundance: few
v_gene: TRBV12-3/TRBV12-4
d_gene: NA
CDR3nt: TGTGCCAGCAGCCCGCCGCTCCAGCCCCAGCATTTT
CDR3aa: CASSPPLQPQHF

j_gene: TRBJ2-3
abundance: few
v_gene: TRBV11-2
d_gene: NA
CDR3nt: TGTGCCAGCAGCCCAGGAGGTCTGGAAGGAGCAGATACGCAGTATTTT
CDR3aa: CASSPGGLEGADTQYF

j_gene: TRBJ2-1
abundance: NA
v_gene: TRBV7-9
d_gene: TRBD2
CDR3nt: TGTGCCAGCAGCTTCGGGACTAGCGGAGAAAGCTCCTACAATGAGCAGTTCTTC
CDR3aa: CASSFGTSGESSYNEQFF

j_gene: TRBJ2-7
abundance: few
v_gene: TRBV20-1
d_gene: NA
CDR3nt: TGCAGTGCTAGAGATCGCCAGATCTACGAGCAGTACTTC
CDR3aa: CSARDRQIYEQYF

j_gene: TRBJ1-3
abundance: NA
v_gene: TRBV20-1
d_gene: TRBD1
CDR3nt: TGCAGTGCTAGCCGGGACAGTGGAAACACCATATATTTT
CDR3aa: CSASRDSGNTIYF

j_gene: TRBJ2-2
abundance: few
v_gene: TRBV7-2
d_gene: TRBD2
CDR3nt: TGTGCCAGCAGCTTAGCCCCGGGACTAGCGGGAGTGAGCACCGGGGAGCTGTTTTTT
CDR3aa: CASSLAPGLAGVSTGELFF

j_gene: TRBJ1-1
abundance: once
v_gene: TRBV19
d_gene: NA
CDR3nt: TGTGCCAGTAGTAGACAGACATTGAACACTGAAGCTTTCTTT
CDR3aa: CASSRQTLNTEAFF

j_gene: TRBJ2-1
abundance: few
v_gene: TRBV12-5
d_gene: NA
CDR3nt: TGTGCTAGTGGCCCCACTGTGCATGAGCAGTTCTTC
CDR3aa: CASGPTVHEQFF

j_gene: TRBJ2-2
abundance: NA
v_gene: TRBV4-3
d_gene: NA
CDR3nt: TGCGCCAGCAGCCAAAACACAGGGTACGGGGAGCTGTTGTTT
CDR3aa: CASSQNTGYGELLF

j_gene: TRBJ1-4
abundance: few
v_gene: TRBV12-3/TRBV12-4
d_gene: NA
CDR3nt: TGTGCCAGCAGTAACGACCTCGGTAAACTGTTTTTT
CDR3aa: CASSNDLGKLFF

j_gene: TRBJ1-1
abundance: many
v_gene: TRBV7-2
d_gene: NA
CDR3nt: TGTGCCAGCAGCTTTAACCCTTTGAACACTGAAGCTTTCTTT
CDR3aa: CASSFNPLNTEAFF

j_gene: TRBJ1-4
abundance: NA
v_gene: TRBV5-1
d_gene: TRBD1
CDR3nt: TGCGCCAGCAGCACCAGGGGGCTGGATGAAAAACTGTTTTTT
CDR3aa: CASSTRGLDEKLFF

j_gene: TRBJ2-1
abundance: NA
v_gene: TRBV6-6
d_gene: NA
CDR3nt: TGTGCCAGCAGTTACTCGGCGGGGGCCCTCAATGAGCAGTTCTTC
CDR3aa: CASSYSAGALNEQFF

j_gene: TRBJ2-7
abundance: many
v_gene: TRBV7-2
d_gene: TRBD2
CDR3nt: TGTGCCAGCAGCCAAGCCGGGACTAGCGGCTCCTACGAGCAGTACTTC
CDR3aa: CASSQAGTSGSYEQYF

j_gene: TRBJ2-1
abundance: few
v_gene: TRBV12-3/TRBV12-4
d_gene: TRBD2
CDR3nt: TGTGCCAGCAGTTTATTGGGCGGGAGGACTGAGCAGTTCTTC
CDR3aa: CASSLLGGRTEQFF

j_gene: TRBJ2-7
abundance: few
v_gene: TRBV7-2
d_gene: TRBD1
CDR3nt: TGTGCCAGCAGCATCGGGACAGGCATCGAGCAGTACTTC
CDR3aa: CASSIGTGIEQYF

j_gene: TRBJ2-2
abundance: NA
v_gene: TRBV11-2
d_gene: TRBD1
CDR3nt: TGTGCCAGCAGCCGGGACAGGGTATCCGGGGAGCTGTTTTTT
CDR3aa: CASSRDRVSGELFF